The present TCR beta chain was sequenced within a study of T cells in Graves' hyperthyroidism and ophthalmopathy. The V segment lost 2 bases and the J segment 9 bases; nucleotides outside the gene matches: 5. Per germline, CDR1 ENHRY and CDR2 SYGVKD. This CDR3 contains 14 residues. Uncontrolled infection, other autoimmune disease, pregnancy or lactation excluded patients. This clonotype was seen many times. The source material, RNA transcripts, was used to amplify TCR beta CDR3 regions. Primed by the HTBI set, a first-round RT-PCR was run on the TCR CDR3. TCRdb processed the multiplex PCR reads anew with MiXCR; each CDR3 protein has one entry. The sample holds around 280,000 distinct CDR3 sequences, approximately 14% seen once.

The chain carries TRBV10-3 and TRBJ2-1; 9 positions agree with TRBD2. The clonotype was recovered from a woman aged 40 to 50 with Graves' hyperthyroidism. Sequencing input: blood. The CDR3 loop reads CAISETGTSLEQFF. Written as DNA, the CDR3 is TGTGCCATCAGTGAGACCGGGACTAGCCTTGAGCAGTTCTTC.